This T cell receptor (beta chain) came from a study of blood T cell repertoires in COVID-19. Study-wide background: Both acute and convalescent COVID-19 samples were obtained from the United States, Italy and Spain. The analysed material was cDNA or gDNA that came from T cells, B-cell-depleted T cells, or PBMCs.

The CDR3 contains 13 residues. As processed by the authors: Reference gene primer amplification in the assay estimated nucleated cell counts. Clones were read by immunoSEQ multiplex PCR, and TCRdb kept only the in-frame ones, dropping some. That table supplies the V and J calls and clone size; D and trimming were determined from the DNA. This table holds 100,000 to 150,000 clones, 79% found once. This chain uses TRBV21-1 with TRBJ1-6. TRBV21-1 is annotated as a pseudogene. The sample was peripheral blood. This receptor was taken from a man aged 35 to 55 with active or convalescent COVID-19. The CDR3 bases are TGTGCCAGCAGGTTCATCCGGGAATCACCCCTCCACTTT. This sequence encodes CASRFIRESPLHF.